Following are 6 T cell receptor beta chains from one sample sequenced in a study of cytomegalovirus exposure and HLA in healthy donors. Amplification used 60 Vbeta primers and 13 Jbeta primers. The method was immunoSEQ multiplex PCR; TCRdb's version includes in-frame clones alone and lacks a portion of them. The sample lists about 170,000 clones, around three quarters occurring once. Sample: PBMCs. These receptors all stem from a man aged 35 to 55 in good health and CMV-seropositive.

A few counts support this clone. This chain uses TRBV6-1 with TRBJ2-3; TRBD2 matches at 11 bases. V shed 0 bases and J 5 bases; nucleotides not matched to a gene: 10. CDR3 length: 18 residues. Germline V gene data show CDR1 as MNHNS and CDR2 as SASEGT. The CDR3 DNA is TGTGCCAGCAGTGAAGCGACCGGGACTAGCGGAGGGAGAGATACGCAGTATTTT. Its protein is CASSEATGTSGGRDTQYF.

The chain uses TRBV4-2 and TRBJ1-1; D might be TRBD1 (6 bases). V gave up 4 bases and J gave up 5 bases, with 17 bases separating them. CDR1 and CDR2 (germline): LGHNA, YNFKEQ. The CDR3 is 15 amino acids. DNA of the CDR3: TGTGCCAGCAGCCCCGAAGAGGGGCAGGGGACTGAAGCTTTCTTT. Translated, it gives CASSPEEGQGTEAFF.

The chain couples TRBV6-5 to TRBJ2-1, with D perhaps TRBD1 (6 bases). Trimming stripped 2 bases from V and 5 bases from J, with 7 bases between. The CDR3 covers 13 residues. Germline V lookup: CDR1 MNHEY, CDR2 SVGAGI. DNA of the CDR3: TGTGCCAGCAGTTACCGGGACAACAATGAGCAGTTCTTC. Translating it yields CASSYRDNNEQFF.

The V gene is TRBV7-9, the J gene TRBJ1-4, with D perhaps matching TRBD1 (5 bases). Germline CDR1 is SEHNR and CDR2 is FQNEAQ (reference sequence). The CDR3 totals 15 residues. Trimming removed 1 base at V and 2 bases at J, with 8 bases between. CDR3 loop: CASSLDGGTNEKLFF. The CDR3 DNA reads TGTGCCAGCAGCTTAGACGGGGGGACTAATGAAAAACTGTTTTTT.

The chain has TRBV19 and TRBJ2-4; tentatively, D is TRBD2 (5 bases). In germline, CDR1 is LNHDA, CDR2 SQIVND (reference sequence). Trimming removed 7 bases from V and 6 bases from J, with 16 bases in between. The CDR3 extends over 14 amino acids. CDR3 loop: CASTNAPAGNIQYF. CDR3 in DNA: TGTGCCAGTACCAATGCCCCCGCGGGAAACATTCAGTACTTC.

This chain links TRBV9 with TRBJ1-4; weak D call: TRBD1 (5 bases). V was cut by 4 bases and J by 2 bases, with 9 bases left in between. The CDR3 runs 14 residues. Germline CDR1 and CDR2: SGDLS and YYNGEE. CDR3 protein: CASSPGGTNEKLFF. The CDR3 DNA sequence: TGTGCCAGCAGCCCTGGGGGGACTAATGAAAAACTGTTTTTT.